This entry features one T cell receptor beta chain sequence. Its antigen is undetermined. This sample also contains other DNA sequences that code for the same CDR3. This specimen belongs to a study of a mutant IDH1 vaccine in newly diagnosed glioma. About the study: Treated patients had a mean age of about 37 years and a sex split that was roughly 62% male and 37.5% female.

Profiled with immunoSEQ multiplex PCR; TCRdb holds only in-frame clones, not every one. The top ten hold roughly 2.5% of the sample, which has around 63,000 clones, 91% seen once. The CDR3 totals 11 residues. The germline V gene encodes CDR1 SNHLY and CDR2 FYNNEI. Between the trimmed V and J ends, which lost 8 bases and 7 bases, there was a span of 11 bases. Whole-study results and caveats: It seemed that pseudoprogression was not linked to changes in the top peripheral T cell clonotypes. Induction of immune responses by the vaccine occurred in 93.3% of patients.

Stated time point: baseline, week 1 (first vaccination visit). Regarding treatment: pre-vaccination baseline after standard-of-care therapy. The sequenced sample was PBMCs, obtained from a glioma patient treated with radiotherapy, temozolomide or both. The origin of this receptor is a man aged 45 to 65 with glioma. This sequence joins TRBV2 and TRBJ1-2, with a tentative D call TRBD1 (5 bases). CDR3 sequence: CASSEQGGYTF. The CDR3 nucleotides are TGTGCCAGCTCAGAGCAGGGTGGCTACACCTTC.